These T cell receptor beta chains were read from a single sample in a study of cytomegalovirus exposure and HLA in healthy donors. Sequencing used immunoSEQ multiplex PCR; TCRdb keeps in-frame clones, though not all of them. The table includes roughly 150,000 clones, about 80% detected once. Sequences were obtained from PBMCs. Receptors originate from a middle-aged man in good health and CMV-seronegative. The CDR3 runs from the conserved cysteine through the conserved F or W. Fields, in order: V gene, J gene, CDR3 protein.

V gene: TRBV5-1
J gene: TRBJ2-4
CDR3 protein: CASSTLAGLAKNIQYF

V gene: TRBV5-1
J gene: TRBJ2-1
CDR3 protein: CASSSAGGSSSYNEQFF

V gene: TRBV28
J gene: TRBJ1-2
CDR3 protein: CASSARDREVYGYTF

V gene: TRBV5-1
J gene: TRBJ1-2
CDR3 protein: CASSLIPTVGREGYTF

V gene: TRBV19
J gene: TRBJ2-3
CDR3 protein: CASRLRDTQYF

V gene: TRBV30
J gene: TRBJ2-1
CDR3 protein: CAWTQRLSYNEQFF

V gene: TRBV5-1
J gene: TRBJ2-1
CDR3 protein: CASSLGTGRDEQFF

V gene: TRBV5-4
J gene: TRBJ2-5
CDR3 protein: CASSSRAGGDGETQYF

V gene: TRBV6-4
J gene: TRBJ2-3
CDR3 protein: CASSDIGSTDTQYF

V gene: TRBV28
J gene: TRBJ2-7
CDR3 protein: CASSYGQAYEQYF

V gene: TRBV21-1
J gene: TRBJ1-1
CDR3 protein: CASSETGVKNTEAFF

V gene: TRBV5-8
J gene: NA
CDR3 protein: CASSLQVGAYEQYF

V gene: TRBV7-2
J gene: TRBJ2-3
CDR3 protein: CASSAGTTTADTQYF

V gene: TRBV5-1
J gene: TRBJ2-4
CDR3 protein: CASSLASSGRGPNIQYF

V gene: TRBV7-2
J gene: TRBJ2-7
CDR3 protein: CASSRLAPYEQYF

V gene: TRBV6-1
J gene: TRBJ2-3
CDR3 protein: CASWVRGPLDTQYF

V gene: TRBV7-2
J gene: TRBJ2-2
CDR3 protein: CASSPMTGATGELFF

V gene: TRBV5-1
J gene: TRBJ2-5
CDR3 protein: CASSTGQGRQETQYF

V gene: TRBV2
J gene: TRBJ2-3
CDR3 protein: CASSESWWTTLTDTQYF

V gene: TRBV6-6
J gene: TRBJ2-3
CDR3 protein: CASSYVPAGSTDTQYF

V gene: TRBV30
J gene: TRBJ1-3
CDR3 protein: CAWSPYPGQGSATIYF

V gene: TRBV7-3
J gene: TRBJ2-1
CDR3 protein: CASREGREYQNEQFF

V gene: TRBV28
J gene: TRBJ2-2
CDR3 protein: CASTSGGMVLFF

V gene: TRBV29-1
J gene: TRBJ2-1
CDR3 protein: CSAVQDSEQFF

V gene: TRBV15
J gene: TRBJ1-2
CDR3 protein: CATSRGPQGNYGYTF

V gene: TRBV6-1
J gene: TRBJ2-6
CDR3 protein: CASSDRGSGANVLTF

V gene: TRBV7-9
J gene: TRBJ2-1
CDR3 protein: CASVSSYNEQFF

V gene: TRBV4-2
J gene: TRBJ1-2
CDR3 protein: CASSQEVGTYGYTF

V gene: TRBV2
J gene: TRBJ2-2
CDR3 protein: CASSEARVFEESFWGELFF

V gene: TRBV4-1
J gene: TRBJ2-1
CDR3 protein: CASSYGQGPNNEQFF

V gene: TRBV12-5
J gene: TRBJ1-2
CDR3 protein: CASGLGQGLYGYTF

V gene: TRBV7-9
J gene: TRBJ2-7
CDR3 protein: CASSVSSYEQYF